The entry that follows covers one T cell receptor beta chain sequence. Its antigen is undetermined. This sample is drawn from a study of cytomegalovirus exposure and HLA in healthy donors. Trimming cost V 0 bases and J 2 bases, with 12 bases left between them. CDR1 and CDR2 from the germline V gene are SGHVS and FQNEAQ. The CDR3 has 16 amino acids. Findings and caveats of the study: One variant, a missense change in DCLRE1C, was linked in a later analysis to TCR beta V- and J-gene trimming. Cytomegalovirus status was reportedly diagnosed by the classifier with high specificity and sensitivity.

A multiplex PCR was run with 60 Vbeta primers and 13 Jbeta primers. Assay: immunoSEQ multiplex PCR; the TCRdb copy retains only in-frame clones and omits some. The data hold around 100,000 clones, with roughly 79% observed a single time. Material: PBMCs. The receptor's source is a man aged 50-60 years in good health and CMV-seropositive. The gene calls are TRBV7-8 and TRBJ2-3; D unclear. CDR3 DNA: TGTGCCAGCAGCTTAGCTAGAACTTATATCACAGATACGCAGTATTTT. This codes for CASSLARTYITDTQYF.